These 13 T cell receptor beta chains share one sample of origin, sequenced in a study of blood T cell repertoires in COVID-19. Sequenced by immunoSEQ multiplex PCR; TCRdb stores in-frame clones only, minus some. The data contain roughly 17,000 clones, 90% to 95% of them seen just once; the ten biggest clones take up roughly 6%. The sequencing input was peripheral blood. The receptor set was obtained from a human donor in a cohort sampled during active COVID-19.

The chain recombines TRBV9 with TRBJ1-6; D is unresolved. This CDR3 has 17 residues. Trimming took 7 bases from V and 0 from J, leaving 17 bases between them. CDR1 is SGDLS and CDR2 is YYNGEE in the germline V gene. CDR3 nucleotides: TGTGCCAGCGTACCCCGAACCTTTAGCTCCTATAATTCACCCCTCCACTTT. It is translated as CASVPRTFSSYNSPLHF.

This clone has just a few counts. V gene TRBV9 combines with J gene TRBJ2-7, with D unresolved. V was cut by 2 bases and J by 0 bases, with 9 bases left in between. The germline gives CDR1 SGDLS, CDR2 YYNGEE. This CDR3 spans 14 amino acids. The DNA for the CDR3 is TGTGCCAGCAGCGTTACAGTAGACTCCTACGAGCAGTACTTC. Its protein product is CASSVTVDSYEQYF.

The chain couples TRBV4-2 to TRBJ2-2; the D gene is possibly TRBD2 (6 bases). The length of the CDR3 is 16 residues. The germline CDR1 and CDR2 sequences are LGHNA and YNFKEQ. Trimming removed 0 bases at V and 4 bases at J, with 12 bases between. The CDR3 nucleotides are TGTGCCAGCAGCCAAGATTCCCGGGACTTCACCGGGGAGCTGTTTTTT. It is translated as CASSQDSRDFTGELFF.

The chain has TRBV2 and TRBJ2-1, with 8 bases matching TRBD2. Germline V lookup: CDR1 SNHLY, CDR2 FYNNEI. The ends lost 8 bases at V and 4 bases at J; junction bases unmatched: 7. CDR3 length equals 14 residues. The CDR3 spells CASPGLGEYNEQFF. CDR3 coding DNA: TGTGCCAGCCCGGGACTAGGGGAGTACAATGAGCAGTTCTTC.

The rearrangement links TRBV19 to TRBJ2-3; maybe TRBD2 (5 bases). Germline CDR1 LNHDA, CDR2 SQIVND (reference sequence). The V end was cut by 0 bases, the J end by 3 bases, with 13 bases between. This CDR3 spans 16 amino acids. The CDR3 DNA follows: TGTGCCAGTAGTATAGATGGGAGCAGGAGGACAGATACGCAGTATTTT. Amino acid sequence: CASSIDGSRRTDTQYF.

This chain uses TRBV2 with TRBJ2-7, with TRBD2 identical over 9 bases. The ends lost 5 bases at V and 4 bases at J; junction bases unmatched: 3. This CDR3 has 13 residues. The germline CDR1 and CDR2 sequences are SNHLY and FYNNEI. CDR3 nucleotide sequence: TGTGCCAGCAGTCGCGGGAGGGCGTACGAGCAGTACTTC. The encoded protein is CASSRGRAYEQYF.

J is TRBJ2-3 and V is TRBV6-6; 7 positions agree with TRBD2. The ends lost 6 bases at V and 4 bases at J; junction bases unmatched: 4. This CDR3 is 13 amino acids long. CDR1 MNHNY and CDR2 SVGAGI come from the germline V gene (reference sequence). The CDR3, as DNA: TGTGCCAGCAGCCCGGGACTACCAGATACGCAGTATTTT. Protein product: CASSPGLPDTQYF.

CDR3 DNA: TGTGCCAGCAGCCCACACGTACAGGTGAACACTGAAGCTTTCTTT. Translating gives CASSPHVQVNTEAFF. V and J are TRBV5-6 and TRBJ1-1; maybe TRBD1 (5 bases). The V and J ends lost 4 bases and 0 bases respectively, with 13 bases between them. The length of the CDR3 is 15 residues. Germline values: CDR1 SGHDT, CDR2 YYEEEE.

In this sample, this clone turned up once. CDR3 bases: TGTGCCAGCAGTTTGGACAGCTACAATGAGCAGTTCTTC. Its translation is CASSLDSYNEQFF. This chain connects TRBV6-5 to TRBJ2-1; perhaps TRBD1 as D (6 bases). V was pared by 4 bases and J by 3 bases, with 7 bases between. Germline V gene lookup returns CDR1 MNHEY and CDR2 SVGAGI. The CDR3 totals 13 residues.

The V gene is TRBV6-5, the J gene TRBJ1-1, with 9 nucleotides matching TRBD1. The J segment lost 1 base and the V segment lost 4 bases, leaving 1 base of the junction unmatched. In germline, CDR1 is MNHEY, CDR2 SVGAGI. This CDR3 has 14 residues. Written as DNA, the CDR3 is TGTGCCAGCAGTTGGACAGGGGCGAACACTGAAGCTTTCTTT. This gives the protein CASSWTGANTEAFF.

The chain carries TRBV24-1 and TRBJ2-1; a weak D match, TRBD2 (5 bases). Between the trimmed V and J ends, which lost 2 bases and 0 bases, there was a span of 10 bases. The CDR3 is 16 residues long. Germline loops: CDR1 KGHDR, CDR2 SFDVKD. The CDR3 reads CATSDSSGSSYNEQFF. The CDR3 DNA sequence: TGTGCCACCAGTGATTCGTCGGGGAGCTCCTACAATGAGCAGTTCTTC.

J is TRBJ2-3 and V is TRBV12-3 or TRBV12-4, with TRBD1 as a possible D gene (5 bases). The CDR3 extends over 11 amino acids. Trimming cost V 5 bases and J 6 bases, with 6 bases left between them. The chain's CDR3 is CASSNRDTQYF. CDR3 bases: TGTGCCAGCAGTAACAGGGATACGCAGTATTTT.

For this clone: The same CDR3 is also encoded by other DNA sequences in this sample. This chain uses TRBV6-2 or TRBV6-3 with TRBJ2-7; D might be TRBD1 (5 bases). Deletions cut 3 bases from V and 0 bases from J, with 12 bases between. CDR3 length equals 15 residues. Germline assignment: CDR1 MNHEY and CDR2 SVGEGT. This CDR3 reads CASSYFDSSSYEQYF. CDR3 coding DNA: TGTGCCAGCAGTTATTTCGACAGCAGCTCCTACGAGCAGTACTTC.